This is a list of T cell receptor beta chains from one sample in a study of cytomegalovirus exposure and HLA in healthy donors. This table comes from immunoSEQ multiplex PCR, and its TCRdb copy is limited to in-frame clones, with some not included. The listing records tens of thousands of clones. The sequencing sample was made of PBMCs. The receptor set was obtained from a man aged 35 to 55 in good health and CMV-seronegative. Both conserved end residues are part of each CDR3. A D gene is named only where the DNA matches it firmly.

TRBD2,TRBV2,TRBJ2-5,CVGAGGEETQYF,TGCGTCGGGGCGGGAGGAGAAGAGACCCAGTACTTC
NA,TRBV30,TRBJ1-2,CAWVSAGSNYGYTF,TGTGCCTGGGTCTCGGCCGGGTCGAACTATGGCTACACCTTC
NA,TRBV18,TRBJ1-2,CASSPPSGGAYYGYTF,TGTGCCAGCTCACCACCGTCCGGCGGCGCCTACTATGGCTACACCTTC
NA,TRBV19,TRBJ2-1,CASSFGTLNEQFF,TGTGCCAGTAGTTTCGGGACTCTTAATGAGCAGTTCTTC
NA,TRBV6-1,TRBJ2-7,CASSGTGRRDEQYF,TGTGCCAGCAGTGGTACCGGGCGGAGGGACGAGCAGTACTTC
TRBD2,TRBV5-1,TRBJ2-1,CASSGRAGDGLNEQFF,TGCGCCAGCAGCGGACGAGCGGGAGATGGGCTCAATGAGCAGTTCTTC
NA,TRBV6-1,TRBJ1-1,CASSEEGLRTEAFF,TGTGCCAGCAGTGAGGAGGGGCTAAGGACTGAAGCTTTCTTT
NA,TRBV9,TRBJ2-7,CASSVELGAYEQYF,TGTGCCAGCAGCGTAGAGCTGGGAGCGTACGAGCAGTACTTC
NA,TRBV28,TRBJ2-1,CASSPQLTAYNEQFF,TGTGCCAGCAGTCCCCAGTTGACAGCTTACAATGAGCAGTTCTTC
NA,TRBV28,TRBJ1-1,CASRQGRTEAFF,TGTGCCAGCAGACAGGGCCGGACTGAAGCTTTCTTT
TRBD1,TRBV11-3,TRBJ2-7,CASSFYLTGPFNEQYF,TGTGCCAGCAGCTTCTACCTGACAGGGCCCTTCAACGAGCAGTACTTC
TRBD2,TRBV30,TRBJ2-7,CAWSVGLAGETDEQSF,TGTGCCTGGAGTGTGGGACTAGCGGGAGAAACTGATGAGCAGTCCTTC